A selection of T cell receptor beta chains follows, all from one sample in a study of cytomegalovirus exposure and HLA in healthy donors. Using immunoSEQ multiplex PCR, the repertoire was profiled, and TCRdb retains in-frame clones only, with some absent. The repertoire holds 150,000 to 250,000 clones, with around 80% as singletons. The specimen was PBMCs. Source of these receptors: a woman aged 25-40 years in good health and CMV-seropositive. Each CDR3 is given with its conserved first and last residue. The order of the fields is V gene, D gene, clone size, J gene, CDR3 DNA, CDR3 protein. A D gene is named only where the DNA matches it firmly. The size of a clone is reported for some rows only, either as once, few or many, or as a class for expanded clones.

TRBV6-1,TRBD1,.,TRBJ2-7,TGTGCCAGCAGCTCCCCCGGACAGGGGTTCTACGAGCAGTACTTC,CASSSPGQGFYEQYF
TRBV5-1,TRBD1,.,TRBJ2-4,TGCGCCAGCAGCTTGGCCACAACAGGGGCAATCGACATTCAGTACTTC,CASSLATTGAIDIQYF
TRBV11-3,TRBD1,.,TRBJ1-1,TGTGCCAGCAGCCCCCGGCGACAGGGGGCGGCCACTGAAGCTTTCTTT,CASSPRRQGAATEAFF
TRBV7-9,.,.,TRBJ2-7,TGTGCCAGCAGTTCGGGAGTAGCCTACGAGCAGTACTTC,CASSSGVAYEQYF
TRBV9,TRBD1,.,TRBJ2-3,TGTGCCAGCAGCGTAGGGACAGGCAGAACAGATACGCAGTATTTT,CASSVGTGRTDTQYF
TRBV19,TRBD1,.,TRBJ2-7,TGTGCCAGTAGTCCCGGGACAGGGGGCTCCTACGAGCAGTACTTC,CASSPGTGGSYEQYF
TRBV7-8,TRBD2,once,TRBJ2-7,TGTGCCAGCAGCCGCCGGGGGGGCGGGTACGAGCAGTACTTC,CASSRRGGGYEQYF
TRBV10-3,.,.,TRBJ2-7,TGTGCCATCAGTGAGTCGCCGACTAGATTCTACGAGCAGTACTTC,CAISESPTRFYEQYF
TRBV12-5,.,.,TRBJ2-2,TGTGCCACCCCGGGACACTTCACCGGGGAGCTGTTTTTT,CATPGHFTGELFF
TRBV30,.,.,TRBJ1-4,TGTGCCTGGAGTCAAACAGGGAATAATGAAAAACTGTTTTTT,CAWSQTGNNEKLFF
TRBV6-5,TRBD1,.,TRBJ1-5,TGTGCCAGCAGGCGGGACAGTAGGCAGCCCCAGCATTTT,CASRRDSRQPQHF
TRBV2,.,.,TRBJ1-1,TGTGCCAGCAGCGGGAGGAGGGCCGGGAGCACTGAAGCTTTCTTT,CASSGRRAGSTEAFF
TRBV15,.,.,TRBJ1-5,TGTGCCACCAGCAGAGGACAGAGTAACCAGCCCCAGCATTTT,CATSRGQSNQPQHF
TRBV27,.,.,TRBJ2-7,TGTGCCAGCGCGCTGAGCTCCTACGAGCAGTACTTC,CASALSSYEQYF
TRBV13,TRBD2,.,TRBJ2-1,TGTGCCAGCAGCTTAGATACTAGCGGGGGATCCTACAATGAGCAGTTCTTC,CASSLDTSGGSYNEQFF
TRBV7-9,.,once,TRBJ2-2,TGTGCCAGCAGCTTTAGCGGAAACACCGGGGAGCTGTTTTTT,CASSFSGNTGELFF
TRBV5-1,.,few,TRBJ2-1,TGCGCCAGCAGCTTTTCAGGTAACAATGAGCAGTTCTTC,CASSFSGNNEQFF
TRBV18,.,.,TRBJ1-2,TGTGCCAGCTCACTAGGCAGGGCTGGAGGCTACACCTTC,CASSLGRAGGYTF
TRBV6-4,TRBD1,.,TRBJ1-2,TGTGCCAGCAGTGCCAAGACAGGGGTCGTGAATGGCTACACCTTC,CASSAKTGVVNGYTF
TRBV25-1,.,.,TRBJ1-4,TGTGCCAGCAGAAGGACAGTAAATGAAAAACTGTTTTTT,CASRRTVNEKLFF
TRBV18,.,.,TRBJ1-1,TGTGCCAGCTCAACCTACACGGAGACAGCTGAAGCTTTCTTT,CASSTYTETAEAFF
TRBV5-4,TRBD2,.,TRBJ2-1,TGTGCCAGCAGCTTAATGGGGGGGATAAATGAGCAGTTCTTC,CASSLMGGINEQFF
TRBV11-2,.,.,TRBJ1-1,TGTGCCAGCAGCTTAGGGACCGCGGGGCTGGACACTGAAGCTTTCTTT,CASSLGTAGLDTEAFF
TRBV5-6,.,once,TRBJ2-1,TGTGCCAGCAGCTTAGCGAATGAGCAGCTCTTC,CASSLANEQLF
TRBV9,TRBD1,.,TRBJ1-2,TGTGCCAGCAGCGTAGGGACAGGGAATGGCTACACCTTC,CASSVGTGNGYTF
TRBV7-2,.,.,TRBJ1-2,TGTGCCAGCATCCTTATTGGCTACAGCAACTATGGCTACACCTTC,CASILIGYSNYGYTF
TRBV5-1,TRBD1,.,TRBJ1-1,TGCGCCAGCAGCAACGGACAGGGGGGGGTAGAGACTGAAGCTTTCTTT,CASSNGQGGVETEAFF
TRBV4-2,TRBD2,few,TRBJ2-7,TGTGCCAGCAGCCCGACTAGCGGCTCGACCTACGAGCAGTACTTC,CASSPTSGSTYEQYF
TRBV4-3,.,.,TRBJ1-2,TGCGCCAGCAGCCAATTGGGTGAGCGGGCGGACTATGGCTACACCTTC,CASSQLGERADYGYTF
TRBV6-5,.,.,TRBJ2-1,TGTGCCACAAGCGGAATTGGCGCTAACAATGAGCAGTTCTTC,CATSGIGANNEQFF
TRBV29-1,.,.,TRBJ2-7,TGCAGCGCTGGGGAGCTGTATTCCTACGAGCAGTACTTC,CSAGELYSYEQYF
TRBV25-1,.,.,TRBJ1-4,TGTGCCAGCAGTGAATACAGGGTTGACGAAAAACTGTTTTTT,CASSEYRVDEKLFF
TRBV4-2,.,few,TRBJ1-1,TGTGCCAGCAGCCAAGGAACTAATACTGAAGCTTTCTTT,CASSQGTNTEAFF
TRBV6-5,.,.,TRBJ2-7,TGTGCCAGCAGTTACGGGGCAGGGCAAGGGGAGCAGTACTTC,CASSYGAGQGEQYF
TRBV9,TRBD2,.,TRBJ2-5,TGTGCCAGCAGCGTAGGGGGACTAGCGGGGCTACGGCAAGAGACCCAGTACTTC,CASSVGGLAGLRQETQYF
TRBV7-9,TRBD2,.,TRBJ2-2,TGTGCCAGCAGCACCTCCAGCGGGAGGGTGAACACCGGGGAGCTGTTTTTT,CASSTSSGRVNTGELFF
TRBV4-1,TRBD2,.,TRBJ2-3,TGCGCCAGCGGGGGACGGGCGGGAGAGGCAGATACGCAGTATTTT,CASGGRAGEADTQYF
TRBV29-1,.,.,TRBJ2-1,TGCAGCGTTTCAATATGGAGCTCCTACAATGAGCAGTTCTTC,CSVSIWSSYNEQFF
TRBV7-2,TRBD2,.,TRBJ2-7,TGTGCCAGCAGCCTACGACTAGCGGGAGGGCCATCTGGCTACGAGCAGTACTTC,CASSLRLAGGPSGYEQYF
TRBV6-1,.,.,TRBJ2-7,TGTGCCAGCAATCTAGAGGCTTTTTCCTACGAGCAGTACTTC,CASNLEAFSYEQYF
TRBV19,TRBD2,once,TRBJ2-2,TGTGCCAGTAGGGGAGGGAACGACCCCGGGGAGCTGTTTTTT,CASRGGNDPGELFF
TRBV27,TRBD1,few,TRBJ1-2,TGTGCCAGCAGTTTAGTCCTCGGACAGGGGGCCGGAGGCTACACCTTC,CASSLVLGQGAGGYTF
TRBV10-2,TRBD2,.,TRBJ2-7,TGCGCCAGCATGACTAGCGGGGGCCATGACGAGCAGTACTTC,CASMTSGGHDEQYF
TRBV27,.,.,TRBJ1-2,TGTGCCAGCAGTTTAGCAGGCAACTATGGCTACACCTTC,CASSLAGNYGYTF
TRBV27,.,few,TRBJ2-7,TGTGCCAGCAGTTTCTCCAGGGGTACATACGAGCAGTACTTC,CASSFSRGTYEQYF
TRBV7-2,.,.,TRBJ1-5,TGTGCCAGCAGTCTAGCGCGGGAAAATCAGCCCCAGCATTTT,CASSLARENQPQHF
TRBV5-4,.,.,TRBJ2-3,TGTGCCACCGTGAGGCAGGAGGAGGCTTGGAATACGCAGTATTTT,CATVRQEEAWNTQYF